This T cell receptor (beta chain) was sequenced in a study of cytomegalovirus exposure and HLA in healthy donors. PCR primers comprised 60 Vbeta and 13 Jbeta primers. Method: immunoSEQ multiplex PCR; TCRdb's copy keeps in-frame clones and lacks some. The table has around 140,000 clones, about four fifths seen once. Germline CDR1 SQVTM, CDR2 ANQGSEA. The CDR3 has 12 amino acids. V lost 7 bases, J lost 3 bases, and 13 bases lay in between. The source of this sequence is a man aged 35 to 55 in good health and CMV-seronegative. The rearrangement links TRBV29-1 to TRBJ2-7, with a possible D match to TRBD1 (6 bases). Sequenced: PBMCs. CDR3 region: CSGMTGRYEQYF. The CDR3 bases are TGCAGCGGGATGACAGGCCGCTACGAGCAGTACTTC.